This is a list of T cell receptor beta chains from one sample in a study of shared clonotypes between healthy human individuals. Assay used: immunoSEQ multiplex PCR; TCRdb lists only in-frame clones, some missing. This table has about 2.2 million clones, about 92% appearing once. The sample taken for sequencing was naive CD8+ T cells from PBMCs. These receptors came from a man younger than 35 in good health. Some clones in this sample may be carry-over from other donors' samples. CDR3s include the opening cysteine and the closing phenylalanine or tryptophan. The D gene is left open where the match is weak. The listing skips clone size in some rows; elsewhere it reads once, few, many or a size class.

D: NA
J: TRBJ2-7
size: NA
length: 15
V: TRBV28
DNA: TGTGCCAGCACCAAACGGGGGACATCCCCCCACGAGCAGTACTTC
CDR3: CASTKRGTSPHEQYF

D: TRBD1
J: TRBJ2-7
size: NA
length: 15
V: TRBV2
DNA: TGTGCCAGCAGTGAATTCGGGACAGGAACCTACGAGCAGTACTTC
CDR3: CASSEFGTGTYEQYF

D: TRBD2
J: TRBJ2-1
size: NA
length: 19
V: TRBV9
DNA: TGTGCCAGCAGCGTAGGTGCTAGCGGGAGGGCTAGCTCCTACAATGAGCAGTTCTTC
CDR3: CASSVGASGRASSYNEQFF

D: NA
J: TRBJ2-2
size: NA
length: 13
V: TRBV19
DNA: TGTGCCAGCCTTACGGAGGATTCCGGGGAGCTGTTTTTT
CDR3: CASLTEDSGELFF

D: NA
J: TRBJ1-4
size: NA
length: 14
V: TRBV10-2
DNA: TGCGCCAGCAGACGATCGGGGGTGGGGGAAAAACTGTTTTTT
CDR3: CASRRSGVGEKLFF

D: NA
J: TRBJ2-7
size: NA
length: 12
V: TRBV11-2
DNA: TGTGCCAGCAGCTTACCTAGCTACGAGCAGTACTTC
CDR3: CASSLPSYEQYF

D: TRBD2
J: TRBJ2-1
size: once
length: 13
V: TRBV29-1
DNA: TGCAGCGTTCGTGCTAGCGGACCCAATGAGCAGTTCTTC
CDR3: CSVRASGPNEQFF

D: TRBD1
J: TRBJ2-3
size: NA
length: 15
V: TRBV2
DNA: TGTGCCAGCAGGCCCGGGACAGGGAGCACAGATACGCAGTATTTT
CDR3: CASRPGTGSTDTQYF

D: TRBD1
J: TRBJ1-3
size: NA
length: 15
V: TRBV5-6
DNA: TGTGCCAGCAGCGTTGGGACAGGGACTGGAAACACCATATATTTT
CDR3: CASSVGTGTGNTIYF

D: NA
J: TRBJ1-1
size: NA
length: 15
V: TRBV7-8
DNA: TGTGCCAGCAGCTTAGATAAAATCTTGAACACTGAAGCTTTCTTT
CDR3: CASSLDKILNTEAFF

D: TRBD2
J: TRBJ2-2
size: NA
length: 17
V: TRBV5-1
DNA: TGCGCCAGCAGCTTGGGGGGGACTAGCGGCAACACCGGGGAGCTGTTTTTT
CDR3: CASSLGGTSGNTGELFF

D: TRBD2
J: TRBJ2-2
size: NA
length: 17
V: TRBV27
DNA: TGTGCCAGCAGTTCTCTGACTAGCGGGTATAACACCGGGGAGCTGTTTTTT
CDR3: CASSSLTSGYNTGELFF

D: TRBD2
J: TRBJ2-1
size: NA
length: 15
V: TRBV7-3
DNA: TGTGCCAGCAGCTTAAGCGGGACTAGCGGGAGGGAGCAGTTCTTC
CDR3: CASSLSGTSGREQFF

D: NA
J: TRBJ2-7
size: NA
length: 16
V: TRBV5-1
DNA: TGCGCCAGCAGCATACGGGGACCCCAGGGCTCCTACGAGCAGTACTTC
CDR3: CASSIRGPQGSYEQYF

D: NA
J: TRBJ2-7
size: NA
length: 16
V: TRBV9
DNA: TGTGCCAGCAGCGTAGGTATCGACAGTTCCTCCTACGAGCAGTACTTC
CDR3: CASSVGIDSSSYEQYF

D: NA
J: TRBJ1-2
size: NA
length: 15
V: TRBV7-9
DNA: TGTGCCAGCACCTCATTCGGGGGGCCTGGCTATGGCTACACCTTC
CDR3: CASTSFGGPGYGYTF

D: TRBD2
J: TRBJ2-7
size: NA
length: 16
V: TRBV27
DNA: TGTGCCAGCAGTCCCGGGAGGGAAGGGGGAGGTTACGAGCAGTACTTC
CDR3: CASSPGREGGGYEQYF

D: NA
J: TRBJ1-3
size: NA
length: 14
V: TRBV28
DNA: TGTGCCAGCAGTTTTTCGAGCTCTGGAAACACCATATATTTT
CDR3: CASSFSSSGNTIYF

D: NA
J: TRBJ2-2
size: NA
length: 15
V: TRBV19
DNA: TGTGCCAGTAGTGCCGACAGAGACCACACCGGGGAGCTGTTTTTT
CDR3: CASSADRDHTGELFF

D: NA
J: TRBJ2-7
size: few
length: 14
V: TRBV27
DNA: TGTGCCAGCAGTGAGCGGACTTCGACCTACGAGCAGTACTTC
CDR3: CASSERTSTYEQYF

D: NA
J: TRBJ1-4
size: NA
length: 15
V: TRBV23-1
DNA: TGCGCCAGCAGTCAATCAACCGGGAGTGTTGGAAAACTGTTTTTT
CDR3: CASSQSTGSVGKLFF

D: NA
J: TRBJ1-2
size: NA
length: 14
V: TRBV10-3
DNA: TGTGCCATCAGTGAGCCCGCGAGGGACGAAGGCTACACCTTC
CDR3: CAISEPARDEGYTF

D: TRBD2
J: TRBJ2-7
size: NA
length: 17
V: TRBV28
DNA: TGTGCCAGCAGTTTCCCAAAGCGGGAGGCTACCTTCGGGGAGCAGTACTTC
CDR3: CASSFPKREATFGEQYF

D: NA
J: TRBJ1-2
size: NA
length: 15
V: TRBV28
DNA: TGTGCCAGCAGTTTCCCCTCGACAGTTAACTATGGCTACACCTTC
CDR3: CASSFPSTVNYGYTF

D: NA
J: TRBJ1-2
size: NA
length: 14
V: TRBV7-9
DNA: TGTGCCAGCAGCCCCGCTCCCCGAGACTATGGCTACACCTTC
CDR3: CASSPAPRDYGYTF

D: NA
J: TRBJ2-1
size: NA
length: 14
V: TRBV7-8
DNA: TGTGCCAGCAGCCCACAGGAGAGCTACAATGAGCAGTTCTTC
CDR3: CASSPQESYNEQFF

D: NA
J: TRBJ2-2
size: NA
length: 16
V: TRBV9
DNA: TGTGCCAGCAGCGTAGAGGGACCCTTTCTCACCGGGGAGCTGTTTTTT
CDR3: CASSVEGPFLTGELFF

D: NA
J: TRBJ2-1
size: NA
length: 15
V: TRBV6-5
DNA: TGTGCCAGCAGTTACAATCGGGGGCGATACAATGAGCAGTTCTTC
CDR3: CASSYNRGRYNEQFF

D: NA
J: TRBJ1-1
size: once
length: 13
V: TRBV5-8
DNA: TGTGCCAGCAGTATTGACAGTAACACTGAAGCTTTCTTT
CDR3: CASSIDSNTEAFF

D: TRBD1
J: TRBJ1-2
size: NA
length: 15
V: TRBV19
DNA: TGTGCCAGTAGTATTCTCGGGACAGGGAGCGATGGCTACACCTTC
CDR3: CASSILGTGSDGYTF

D: NA
J: TRBJ2-2
size: NA
length: 13
V: TRBV10-1
DNA: TGCGCCAGCAGTGTGACTTACACCGGGGAGCTGTTTTTT
CDR3: CASSVTYTGELFF

D: TRBD2
J: TRBJ2-7
size: NA
length: 15
V: TRBV4-1
DNA: TGCGCCAGCAGCCAAGGGTGGGAGGGCCGCCACGAGCAGTACTTC
CDR3: CASSQGWEGRHEQYF

D: NA
J: TRBJ2-7
size: NA
length: 17
V: TRBV7-2
DNA: TGTGCCAGCAGCAGAGGGCCCGGGGTGGCTCTGGGGAACGAGCAGTACTTC
CDR3: CASSRGPGVALGNEQYF

D: TRBD1
J: TRBJ2-4
size: NA
length: 15
V: TRBV10-3
DNA: TGTGCCATCAGTGAGCCTGGACAGGGTCCAAACATTCAGTACTTC
CDR3: CAISEPGQGPNIQYF

D: NA
J: TRBJ2-2
size: NA
length: 11
V: TRBV5-1
DNA: TGCGCCAGCAAATATGCCGGGGAGCTGTTTTTT
CDR3: CASKYAGELFF

D: NA
J: TRBJ1-4
size: NA
length: 15
V: TRBV7-6
DNA: TGTGCCAGCAGCTCAGCCCCCAGGGGTGGTGAAAAACTGTTTTTT
CDR3: CASSSAPRGGEKLFF

D: TRBD2
J: TRBJ2-1
size: NA
length: 15
V: TRBV9
DNA: TGTGCCAGCAGCGGGACTAGCGGAAACCCCAATGAGCAGTTCTTC
CDR3: CASSGTSGNPNEQFF

D: NA
J: TRBJ2-7
size: NA
length: 12
V: TRBV6-1
DNA: TGTGCCGTACGGACGGCCAACTACGAGCAGTACTTC
CDR3: CAVRTANYEQYF

D: NA
J: TRBJ1-2
size: NA
length: 14
V: TRBV6-1
DNA: TGTGCCAGCAGTGCAACGGGACGGTACTATGGCTACACCTTC
CDR3: CASSATGRYYGYTF

D: TRBD2
J: TRBJ2-4
size: NA
length: 18
V: TRBV27
DNA: TGTGCCAGCAGTTTAGGACTAGCGGGAGATATGGCCAAAAACATTCAGTACTTC
CDR3: CASSLGLAGDMAKNIQYF

D: TRBD2
J: TRBJ2-7
size: NA
length: 16
V: TRBV6-1
DNA: TGTGCCAGCAGTGGGAGACTAGCGGGAGAGCTTTACGAGCAGTACTTC
CDR3: CASSGRLAGELYEQYF

D: TRBD2
J: TRBJ2-5
size: NA
length: 13
V: TRBV7-9
DNA: TGTGCCAGCAGCTCGGGACTAGCGGAGACCCAGTACTTC
CDR3: CASSSGLAETQYF

D: TRBD1
J: TRBJ1-1
size: few
length: 13
V: TRBV2
DNA: TGTGCCAGCAGGAAAGTCAGGGGGCCTAGAGCTTTCTTT
CDR3: CASRKVRGPRAFF

D: NA
J: TRBJ2-4
size: NA
length: 13
V: TRBV18
DNA: TGTGCCAGCTCCCCAGGGGCAGGGGACATTCAGTACTTC
CDR3: CASSPGAGDIQYF

D: NA
J: TRBJ2-7
size: NA
length: 15
V: TRBV4-1
DNA: TGCGCCAGCAGCCAAGACCGGGCCCTATCCTACGAGCAGTACTTC
CDR3: CASSQDRALSYEQYF

D: TRBD2
J: TRBJ2-2
size: NA
length: 15
V: TRBV28
DNA: TGTGCCAGCAAGGAGGGGCGGGAGGGCCCCGGGGAGCTGTTTTTT
CDR3: CASKEGREGPGELFF

D: NA
J: TRBJ2-2
size: NA
length: 17
V: TRBV9
DNA: TGTGCCAGCAGCGTAGATTTGGCGTCTGCGAACACCGGGGAGCTGTTTTTT
CDR3: CASSVDLASANTGELFF

D: NA
J: TRBJ2-7
size: once
length: 15
V: TRBV9
DNA: TGTGCCAGCAGCCAGAGCCAGGCCGACTCCTACGAGCAGTACTTC
CDR3: CASSQSQADSYEQYF

D: TRBD2
J: TRBJ2-5
size: NA
length: 16
V: TRBV4-1
DNA: TGCGCCAGCAGCCAAGAAGAACTAGCGGGAGGTGAGACCCAGTACTTC
CDR3: CASSQEELAGGETQYF

D: NA
J: TRBJ1-1
size: NA
length: 13
V: TRBV6-4
DNA: TGTGCCAGCAGCGAGTCGGAGGGGATGGGGGCTTTCTTT
CDR3: CASSESEGMGAFF

D: NA
J: TRBJ1-2
size: NA
length: 14
V: TRBV13
DNA: TGTGCCAGCAGCTTGGGGGTTGGGGCCTATGGCTACACCTTC
CDR3: CASSLGVGAYGYTF

D: NA
J: TRBJ2-4
size: NA
length: 18
V: TRBV7-9
DNA: TGTGCCAGCAGCTTAGGTCGGACAGCCGGTGGAACCAAAAACATTCAGTACTTC
CDR3: CASSLGRTAGGTKNIQYF

D: TRBD1
J: TRBJ2-7
size: NA
length: 14
V: TRBV6-5
DNA: TGTGCCAGCAGACCGGGACAGGGGGCCGGCGAGCAGTACTTC
CDR3: CASRPGQGAGEQYF